This TCR beta chain derives from a study of T cell repertoires in cytomegalovirus infection. Study as a whole: Public TCR beta signatures were indicative of both CMV infection and a matching HLA type.

A single record per CDR3 protein comes from TCRdb applying MiXCR to the reads. The sample yields under 350,000 distinct CDR3 sequences, over 7.5% seen once. This clonotype was recorded many times. A much larger clone lies a single base off, so this may be a read error. The source of this sequence is a human donor in good health (CMV status not recorded). Some clones in this sample may be carry-over from other donors' samples. Sample: PBMCs.

CDR3 sequence: CASSRDRVETQYF. CDR3 nucleotide sequence: TGTGCCAGCAGCCGGGACAGGGTAGAGACCCAGTACTTC. The rearrangement joins TRBV7-8 to TRBJ2-5; 9 nucleotides match TRBD1. The length of the CDR3 is 13 residues. Germline CDR1 SGHVS, CDR2 FQNEAQ. J lost 4 bases, V lost 5 bases, and 2 bases had no gene match.